One and the same sample provided the 14 T cell receptor beta chains below, sequenced in a study of cytomegalovirus exposure and HLA in healthy donors. This PCR relied on a set of 60 Vbeta primers and 13 Jbeta primers. Some clones are missing from TCRdb's copy, which holds only in-frame ones; the method was immunoSEQ multiplex PCR. There are some 100,000 clones in the sample; more than 65% occur only once, and about 4.3% lies in the top ten. The source material was PBMCs. These receptors came from a woman between 18 and 29 years old in good health and CMV-seropositive.

This clone has only a few counts. V usage is TRBV7-6 and J usage is TRBJ2-1, with 13 bases identical to TRBD2. Germline assignment: CDR1 SGHVS and CDR2 FNYEAQ. V shed 5 bases, J shed 8 bases, and the junction held 9 bases outside the gene matches. This CDR3 has 16 amino acids. The CDR3 here is CASSEAGTSGNHEQFF. The CDR3 DNA reads as TGTGCCAGCAGCGAGGCGGGGACTAGCGGGAACCATGAGCAGTTCTTC.

The chain joins TRBV30 to TRBJ1-1; TRBD1 matches 9 bases. CDR3 length equals 14 residues. Germline loops: CDR1 GTSNPN, CDR2 SVGIG (reference sequence). V shed 0 bases, J shed 5 bases, and the junction held 4 bases outside the gene matches. The CDR3: CAWSVGTGYTEAFF. CDR3 nucleotides: TGTGCCTGGAGTGTCGGGACAGGGTATACTGAAGCTTTCTTT.

This chain uses TRBV28 with TRBJ1-5; 9 nucleotides agree with TRBD1. The CDR3 loop spans 16 amino acids. J lost 4 bases, V lost 5 bases, and 9 bases had no gene match. Germline loops: CDR1 MDHEN, CDR2 SYDVKM. The CDR3 DNA reads TGTGCCAGCAGTGGGCAGGACAGGGGAGGAAATCAGCCCCAGCATTTT. Residues: CASSGQDRGGNQPQHF.

The rearrangement uses TRBV4-3 and TRBJ1-3; D may be TRBD1 (5 bases). The CDR3 contains 15 residues. Trimming removed 3 bases from V and 1 base from J, with 10 bases in between. Germline V gene sequence: CDR1 LGHNA, CDR2 YSLEER. The CDR3: CASSQSTGSGNTIYF. The CDR3 DNA follows: TGCGCCAGCAGCCAGTCAACAGGTTCTGGAAACACCATATATTTT.

The gene calls are TRBV28 and TRBJ2-3; maybe TRBD2 (6 bases). Trimming left V 3 bases short and J 0 bases short, with 7 bases between. Looked up from germline, CDR1 is MDHEN and CDR2 is SYDVKM. This CDR3 has 14 amino acids. CDR3 region: CASSFSGSTDTQYF. CDR3 in DNA: TGTGCCAGCAGTTTCAGCGGGAGCACAGATACGCAGTATTTT.

This clone appeared a single time. The V gene is TRBV12-5, the J gene TRBJ2-3; 7 positions match TRBD2. V dropped 0 bases and J dropped 1; count of bases not matched to a gene: 4. Germline CDR1 and CDR2: LGHNT and FRNRAP. This CDR3 has 16 residues. The CDR3 bases are TGTGCTAGTGGTTTGGTGGGGGGAGGGGGCACAGATACGCAGTATTTT. Translating gives CASGLVGGGGTDTQYF.

This rearrangement joins TRBV30 to TRBJ2-7; D might be TRBD1 (6 bases). The germline gives CDR1 GTSNPN, CDR2 SVGIG (reference sequence). V was shortened by 4 bases and J by 4 bases, with 8 bases between the two germline ends. The CDR3 consists of 11 residues. The CDR3 DNA follows: TGTGCCTGGACGACAGGATACGAGCAGTACTTC. As protein: CAWTTGYEQYF.

This clone was counted ten times or more. CDR3 nucleotide sequence: TGTGCCAGCAGCTTGGTCAGTTATAGCAATCAGCCCCAGCATTTT. Its protein is CASSLVSYSNQPQHF. The rearrangement links TRBV28 to TRBJ1-5, with unresolved D. Trimming removed 6 bases at V and 0 bases at J, with 12 bases between. The CDR3 totals 15 residues. Germline V lookup: CDR1 MDHEN, CDR2 SYDVKM.

This chain uses TRBV6-5 with TRBJ2-7, with 13 positions matching TRBD2. The trim removed 7 bases at V and 5 bases at J, leaving 8 bases unmatched. Germline V gene sequence: CDR1 MNHEY, CDR2 SVGAGI. CDR3 length: 15 residues. The CDR3 reads CASTKLAGGPHEQYF. The CDR3 bases are TGTGCCAGCACAAAACTAGCGGGAGGGCCCCACGAGCAGTACTTC.

The V call is TRBV14, the J call TRBJ1-1; 7 nucleotides agree with TRBD1. The germline gives CDR1 SGHDN, CDR2 FVKESK. The CDR3 has 15 residues. V gave up 4 bases and J gave up 0 bases; unmatched junction bases: 5. The CDR3, as DNA: TGTGCCAGCAGCCGTAACAGGGGATTGAACACTGAAGCTTTCTTT. Encoded protein: CASSRNRGLNTEAFF.

V usage is TRBV18 and J usage is TRBJ1-1, with 9 bases fitting TRBD1. V shed 3 bases and J 0 bases; nucleotides not matched to a gene: 5. This CDR3 is built from 16 residues. Per the germline V gene, CDR1 is KGHSH and CDR2 is LQKENI. CDR3 sequence reads: CASSPPGQGLNTEAFF. The CDR3 DNA is TGTGCCAGCTCACCCCCGGGACAGGGCTTGAACACTGAAGCTTTCTTT.

The V gene is TRBV28, the J gene TRBJ2-3; 7 bases line up with TRBD1. The CDR3 has 16 residues. Germline CDR1 is MDHEN and CDR2 is SYDVKM. V gave up 5 bases and J gave up 6 bases; unmatched junction bases: 14. CDR3 nucleotide sequence: TGTGCCAGCAGTACCCTCGGGACAGCCACGGGGGATACGCAGTATTTT. It yields the protein CASSTLGTATGDTQYF.

This chain joins TRBV7-6 and TRBJ1-1; the D gene is possibly TRBD1 (6 bases). This CDR3 has 17 amino acids. From germline, CDR1 is SGHVS and CDR2 FNYEAQ. The V end lost 2 bases, the J end lost 4 bases, and 20 bases lay between the germline ends. The CDR3 reads CASSLTGAGEYSTEAFF. The CDR3 DNA is TGTGCCAGCAGCTTAACCGGGGCAGGGGAATATAGCACTGAAGCTTTCTTT.

The CDR3 nucleotides read TGCAGCGTTCGTAAGGGGAACACAGATACGCAGTATTTT. Its translation: CSVRKGNTDTQYF. The chain carries TRBV29-1 and TRBJ2-3; D might be TRBD1 (5 bases). Germline V gene lookup returns CDR1 SQVTM and CDR2 ANQGSEA. V lost 5 bases, J lost 2 bases, and 11 bases lay in between. The CDR3 sequence is 13 residues long.